The clone carrying this T cell receptor beta chain showed up just a few times. These data originate in a study of graft-versus-host responses after intestinal transplantation. Repertoires were generated with immunoSEQ multiplex PCR, while TCRdb's copy carries only in-frame clones and drops some. The sample consists of 14,000 or so clones, roughly a third of them appearing once. Approximately 200,000 CFSE-labeled responder cells were plated with approximately 200,000 irradiated, violet-dye-labeled stimulator cells. V lost 5 bases to trimming and J lost 4 bases; unmatched junction nucleotides: 6. This CDR3 spans 14 amino acids.

Sequences were derived from alloreactive CD4+ T cells from a mixed lymphocyte reaction culture, sampled before intestinal transplant. Subset indicated: CFSE-low proliferating T cells sorted from roughly 6-day pre-transplant mixed lymphocyte reaction (GvH or HvG direction). The sequence derives from a human patient who received an intestinal transplant. The V call is TRBV7-1, the J call TRBJ1-2; the match to TRBD1 covers 8 bases. TRBV7-1 is an open reading frame whose function is uncertain. The CDR3 coding sequence is TGTGCCAGCAGCGAGGACAGGGTAGCCTATGGCTACACCTTC. Residues: CASSEDRVAYGYTF.